A single sample is the source of the 18 T cell receptor beta chains below, sequenced in a study of beta chain features in type 1 diabetes. Broader study findings: Within each of all four CD4+ subsets, Type 1 diabetes patients had TCRB CDR3s that were moderately but significantly shorter.

cDNA synthesis used the whole RNA isolate, giving expressed TCRB sequences. Sequencing was performed with immunoSEQ multiplex PCR; in TCRdb, only in-frame clones are kept and a portion is missing. The sample holds around 600,000 clones, about an eighth seen once. The antigens for these receptors are not known. The sequenced material came from naive CD4+ T cells from blood. The origin of the receptors is a young man with type 1 diabetes.

V gene TRBV14 combines with J gene TRBJ1-6; 8 bases are a match to TRBD1. With V trimmed by 3 bases and J by 6 bases, 4 bases remained unmatched. The CDR3 has 15 residues. The germline V gene has CDR1 SGHDN and CDR2 FVKESK. CDR3: CASSHGQGFNSPLHF. Written as DNA, the CDR3 is TGTGCCAGCAGCCACGGACAGGGTTTTAATTCACCCCTCCACTTT.

This clone was detected only a few times. The J gene is TRBJ2-5, the V gene TRBV7-3; no firm D call. Trimming removed 0 bases at V and 5 bases at J, with 7 bases between. The CDR3 runs to 13 residues. CDR1 SGHTA and CDR2 FQGTGA come from the germline V gene. Written as DNA, the CDR3 is TGTGCCAGCAGCTTAACGGCTATCGAGACCCAGTACTTC. Translated, it gives CASSLTAIETQYF.

This clone was seen just once. This rearrangement joins TRBV25-1 to TRBJ2-7; D possibly uses TRBD1 or TRBD2 (6 bases each). Trimming left V 0 bases short and J 9 bases short, with 18 bases between. Germline V lookup: CDR1 MGHDK, CDR2 SYGVNS. CDR3 length: 15 amino acids. DNA for the CDR3: TGTGCCAGCAGTGAATATCAGGCAGGAGGGGGGCCGCAGTACTTC. Amino acids: CASSEYQAGGGPQYF.

The V call is TRBV18, the J call TRBJ2-1; the match to TRBD2 covers 8 bases. Germline-derived CDR1 and CDR2 are KGHSH and LQKENI. Trimming removed 3 bases from V and 5 bases from J; junction bases left unmatched: 3. The CDR3 contains 14 residues. The CDR3 coding sequence is TGTGCCAGCTCACCTGGGACTAGTAACAATGAGCAGTTCTTC. Amino acid sequence: CASSPGTSNNEQFF.

This clone was seen a handful of times. Other DNA sequences in this sample translate to the same CDR3. The rearrangement links TRBV5-1 to TRBJ2-6; D is undetermined. Deletions cut 0 bases from V and 1 base from J, with 5 bases between. Per the germline V gene, CDR1 is SGHRS and CDR2 is YFSETQ. The CDR3 is 15 amino acids. The CDR3 sequence: CASSLAGSGANVLTF. Written as DNA, the CDR3 is TGCGCCAGCAGCTTGGCGGGTTCTGGGGCCAACGTCCTGACTTTC.

This clone was counted between two and nine times. The chain couples TRBV19 to TRBJ1-5; D remains unclear. The CDR3 covers 13 residues. The V end was cut by 3 bases, the J end by 7 bases, with 10 bases between. Germline V lookup: CDR1 LNHDA, CDR2 SQIVND (reference sequence). The CDR3 sequence: CASSIGIRQPQHF. The DNA for the CDR3 is TGTGCCAGTAGTATTGGGATCCGGCAGCCCCAGCATTTT.

This clone was seen a few times. This sequence joins TRBV29-1 and TRBJ1-1; D might be TRBD1 (5 bases). Germline CDR1 SQVTM, CDR2 ANQGSEA. CDR3 length: 13 amino acids. Trimming removed 0 bases from V and 8 bases from J, with 13 bases in between. The CDR3 reads CSVEDLQGGEAFF. The CDR3 bases are TGCAGCGTTGAAGATCTTCAGGGTGGGGAAGCTTTCTTT. Supplemented by reference TRBV29-1 and TRBJ1-1, the full variable domain reads SAVISQKPSRDICQRGTSLTIQCQVDSQVTMMFWYRQQPGQSLTLIATANQGSEATYESGFVIDKFPISRPNLTFSTLTVSNMSPEDSSIYLCSVEDLQGGEAFFGQGTRLTVV.

A few counts support this clone. This rearrangement joins TRBV19 to TRBJ2-3; 14 nucleotides agree with TRBD2. CDR1 and CDR2 (germline): LNHDA, SQIVND (reference sequence). The V and J ends lost 2 bases and 5 bases, in that order; junction bases with no gene match: 9. The CDR3 contains 18 residues. The CDR3 DNA follows: TGTGCCAGTAGTATACCCCGACTAGCGGGGGGGAGAGAAGATACGCAGTATTTT. Translating gives CASSIPRLAGGREDTQYF.

The genes are TRBV25-1 and TRBJ1-5; maybe TRBD1 (6 bases). From germline, CDR1 is MGHDK and CDR2 SYGVNS. V was clipped by 7 bases and J by 4 bases, with 11 bases between them. CDR3 length: 13 residues. CDR3 in DNA: TGTGCCAGCACCCAGACAGGTAATCAGCCCCAGCATTTT. Protein: CASTQTGNQPQHF.

This clone was counted a few times. The rearrangement joins TRBV25-1 to TRBJ2-7, with 7 bases lining up with TRBD1. V lost 1 base and J lost 0; bases outside the gene matches: 3. The V gene's germline CDR1 is MGHDK and CDR2 SYGVNS. This CDR3 is built from 15 residues. CDR3 region: CASSESGTASYEQYF. CDR3 nucleotides: TGTGCCAGCAGTGAATCCGGGACAGCCTCCTACGAGCAGTACTTC.

The rearrangement uses TRBV5-4 and TRBJ1-2; possible D gene TRBD1, 5 bases. Per the germline V gene, CDR1 is SGHNT and CDR2 is YYREEE (reference sequence). This CDR3 spans 13 amino acids. V was pared by 4 bases and J by 4 bases, with 11 bases between. The CDR3 DNA is TGTGCCAGCAGCGCCGACAGCCTCTATGGCTACACCTTC. Translated, it gives CASSADSLYGYTF.

In its sample, this clone was seen a few times. V is TRBV5-1 and J is TRBJ2-7, with 8 bases that match TRBD1. Germline CDR1 SGHRS, CDR2 YFSETQ. V shed 0 bases, J shed 2 bases, and the junction held 7 bases outside the gene matches. This CDR3 contains 16 residues. CDR3 coding DNA: TGCGCCAGCAGCTTGGCCGGCAGGACAGGGACCTACGAGCAGTACTTC. It yields the protein CASSLAGRTGTYEQYF.

This clone appeared a single time. V is TRBV18 and J is TRBJ1-5; tentatively, D is TRBD1 (6 bases). Germline lookup yields CDR1 KGHSH and CDR2 LQKENI. V was clipped by 4 bases and J by 3 bases, with 16 bases between them. The CDR3 length is 16 residues. CDR3 sequence reads: CASSLAGGLNNQPQHF. CDR3 nucleotides: TGTGCCAGCTCACTCGCCGGGGGGCTCAACAATCAGCCCCAGCATTTT.

This chain joins TRBV28 and TRBJ2-1; maybe TRBD2 (5 bases). The CDR3 runs to 17 residues. V lost 5 bases and J 6 bases, leaving 23 bases between the germline ends. Germline V gene sequence: CDR1 MDHEN, CDR2 SYDVKM. The CDR3 DNA reads TGTGCCAGCAGTCCCTCCGGGGAAGGTAAAAAGGGCAATGAGCAGTTCTTC. Translated: CASSPSGEGKKGNEQFF.

This clone was observed a few times. The genes are TRBV7-9 and TRBJ1-4, with 7 bases identical to TRBD1. The CDR3 totals 15 residues. V was clipped by 4 bases and J by 4 bases; unmatched bases: 6. Germline V gives CDR1 SEHNR, CDR2 FQNEAQ (reference sequence). The CDR3 is CASSSRQGLNEKLFF. CDR3 coding DNA: TGTGCCAGCAGCTCCCGACAGGGCCTTAATGAAAAACTGTTTTTT. The full variable domain, its missing parts supplied by reference TRBV7-9 and TRBJ1-4, is DTGVSQNPRHKITKRGQNVTFRCDPISEHNRLYWYRQTLGQGPEFLTYFQNEAQLEKSRLLSDRFSAERPKGSFSTLEIQRTEQGDSAMYLCASSSRQGLNEKLFFGSGTQLSVL.

The table lists this clone with a few counts. The CDR3 protein is CASSVTVTTNTEAFF. The CDR3 region has the DNA TGTGCCAGCAGTGTTACAGTCACAACGAACACTGAAGCTTTCTTT. The chain has TRBV6-1 and TRBJ1-1; no clear D gene. Trimming took off 4 bases at V and 1 base at J, with 13 bases between the two ends. CDR1 and CDR2 (germline): MNHNS, SASEGT. The CDR3 runs 15 residues.

Points on this clone: The sample holds other DNA sequences that translate to the same CDR3. This sequence joins TRBV5-1 and TRBJ2-3; D gene ambiguous. Trimming shortened V by 0 bases and J by 6 bases, and 2 bases separated the two germline ends. The germline gives CDR1 SGHRS, CDR2 YFSETQ. The CDR3 contains 11 residues. The CDR3 protein is CASSLADTQYF. The CDR3 DNA sequence: TGCGCCAGCAGCTTGGCCGATACGCAGTATTTT.

V gene TRBV28 combines with J gene TRBJ1-5; 9 bases are shared with TRBD1. The CDR3 has 12 amino acids. The J segment lost 15 bases and the V segment lost 5 bases, leaving 8 bases of the junction unmatched. CDR1 is MDHEN and CDR2 is SYDVKM in the germline V gene. The CDR3 bases are TGTGCCAGCAGTATCAACAGGGGGCCCTGGCATTTT. It codes for CASSINRGPWHF.